Listed here are 8 T cell receptor beta chains from one sample, sequenced in a study of CD8+CD57+ T cells in acquired aplastic anemia. Genomic DNA was employed as the template in profiling TCR beta VDJ and CDR3. TCRdb reprocessed the reads with MiXCR, giving one entry per CDR3 protein. The sample has 40,000 to 45,000 distinct CDR3 sequences, approximately 67% seen once. The sequencing sample was made of sorted CD4+, CD8+, or CD8+CD57+ T cells (not recorded which) from PBMCs. The receptors were sampled from a human donor in good health, serving as a control.

The chain uses TRBV20-1 and TRBJ2-7; D gene ambiguous. V lost 1 base, J lost 3 bases, and 4 bases lay in between. CDR3 length: 11 residues. Germline CDR1 and CDR2: DFQATT and SNEGSKA (reference sequence). The CDR3 loop is CSARVDYEQYF. The CDR3 DNA sequence: TGCAGTGCTAGAGTCGACTACGAGCAGTACTTC.

The chain recombines TRBV20-1 with TRBJ2-1, with TRBD2 matching over 14 bases. J was trimmed by 8 bases and V by 5 bases; bases with no gene match: 8. CDR3 length: 15 amino acids. Germline V lookup: CDR1 DFQATT, CDR2 SNEGSKA (reference sequence). In DNA, the CDR3 is TGCAGTGCTGCTCAGACTAGCGGGGGGGTCCATGAGCAGTTCTTC. Translating it yields CSAAQTSGGVHEQFF.

The chain combines TRBV2 with TRBJ1-1, with a weak D call TRBD1 (5 bases). V lost 7 bases and J 5 bases, leaving 17 bases between the germline ends. CDR3 length equals 14 residues. Germline CDR1 SNHLY, CDR2 FYNNEI. The CDR3 loop is CASTSGRGCTEAFF. CDR3 nucleotide sequence: TGTGCCAGCACCTCCGGACGGGGGTGTACTGAAGCTTTCTTT.

V usage is TRBV2 and J usage is TRBJ2-1; TRBD2 matches 14 bases. Germline V gives CDR1 SNHLY, CDR2 FYNNEI. The CDR3 length is 17 residues. Unmatched junction bases numbered 8, after V lost 5 bases and J lost 5 bases. The CDR3 bases are TGTGCCAGCAGTCATAGACTAGCGGGGGGGCCTAACAATGAGCAGTTCTTC. It specifies CASSHRLAGGPNNEQFF.

This chain joins TRBV19 and TRBJ1-5; no clear D gene. V lost 5 bases, J lost 4 bases, and 15 bases lay in between. Germline CDR1 LNHDA, CDR2 SQIVND (reference sequence). The CDR3 runs 15 residues. CDR3 sequence: CASSRTVDANQPQHF. CDR3 DNA: TGTGCCAGTAGTCGGACGGTCGACGCAAATCAGCCCCAGCATTTT.

The J gene is TRBJ1-2, the V gene TRBV2, with D possibly TRBD1 on 6 matching bases. Per germline, CDR1 SNHLY and CDR2 FYNNEI. The ends were cut back, 1 base at V and 7 bases at J, with 10 bases in the middle. This CDR3 comprises 13 residues. CDR3 region: CASSEEQGTGYTF. In DNA form, the CDR3 reads TGTGCCAGCAGTGAAGAACAGGGAACTGGCTACACCTTC.

CDR3 residues: CSVEDRDRGVYEQYF. DNA of the CDR3: TGCAGCGTTGAAGATCGCGACAGGGGGGTATACGAGCAGTACTTC. The J gene is TRBJ2-7, the V gene TRBV29-1; 9 bases fit TRBD1. The CDR3 contains 15 residues. Trimming cost V 0 bases and J 4 bases; bases outside gene matches: 7. CDR1 SQVTM and CDR2 ANQGSEA come from the germline V gene.

The J gene is TRBJ1-2, the V gene TRBV2, with TRBD1 identical over 11 bases. This CDR3 comprises 12 residues. CDR1 and CDR2 (germline): SNHLY, FYNNEI. V dropped 6 bases and J dropped 8; count of bases not matched to a gene: 2. The CDR3 DNA follows: TGTGCCAGCAGGGACAGGGGGCGAGGCTACACCTTC. This encodes CASRDRGRGYTF.